Listed here are 15 T cell receptor beta chains from one sample, sequenced in a study of cytomegalovirus exposure and HLA in healthy donors. PCR amplification relied on 60 Vbeta primers (plus 13 Jbeta primers). Some clones are missing from TCRdb's copy, which holds only in-frame ones; the method was immunoSEQ multiplex PCR. The top ten clones hold roughly 1.2% of a sample with 100,000 to 120,000 clones, about four fifths of them seen once. Sequenced sample: PBMCs. All receptors derive from a man aged 40-50 years in good health and CMV-seronegative.

The chain carries TRBV19 and TRBJ1-2, with D possibly TRBD1 on 6 matching bases. V dropped 7 bases and J dropped 1 base, with 13 bases sitting between them. Germline assignment: CDR1 LNHDA and CDR2 SQIVND (reference sequence). The CDR3 extends over 14 amino acids. The CDR3 DNA reads TGTGCCAGTATCCCGGTAGGGGGTAACTATGGCTACACCTTC. Translation gives CASIPVGGNYGYTF.

The chain carries TRBV12-2 and TRBJ1-4. TRBV12-2 is assigned pseudogene status. The CDR3 loop spans 15 amino acids. The CDR3 loop reads CASRFDPRLNEKLFF. DNA of the CDR3: TGTGCAAGTCGCTTCGACCCGAGACTAAATGAAAAACTGTTTTTT.

The V call is TRBV11-2, the J call TRBJ1-1; D perhaps matches TRBD1 (5 bases). This CDR3 comprises 13 residues. V dropped 5 bases and J dropped 0 bases, with 7 bases sitting between them. Germline V gives CDR1 SGHAT, CDR2 FQNNGV. The chain's CDR3 is CASSATVNTEAFF. CDR3 coding DNA: TGTGCCAGCAGCGCGACAGTGAACACTGAAGCTTTCTTT.

The chain recombines TRBV2 with TRBJ2-7, with 9 bases identical to TRBD1. CDR3 length: 14 residues. Germline CDR1 and CDR2: SNHLY and FYNNEI. With V trimmed by 5 bases and J by 4 bases, 6 bases remained unmatched. Here the CDR3 reads CASSNRGPGYEQYF. CDR3 nucleotides: TGTGCCAGCAGTAACAGGGGGCCGGGGTACGAGCAGTACTTC.

The chain combines TRBV30 with TRBJ1-4; 7 positions match TRBD1. The CDR3 is made up of 16 amino acids. CDR1 is GTSNPN, CDR2 SVGIG, per germline (reference sequence). After removal of 3 bases from V and 7 bases from J, the junction contained 14 bases not matched to a gene. The CDR3 region is CAWRETGDRVGEKLFF. The CDR3 nucleotides are TGTGCCTGGAGAGAAACGGGAGACAGGGTGGGTGAAAAACTGTTTTTT.

This clone was seen a few times. The chain uses TRBV6-5 and TRBJ1-4, with D perhaps matching TRBD1 (6 bases). Germline CDR1 and CDR2: MNHEY and SVGAGI. Trimming left V 7 bases short and J 8 bases short, with 14 bases between. The CDR3 has 13 amino acids. The CDR3 here is CASTHPGVEKLFF. In DNA, the CDR3 is TGTGCCAGCACCCACCCAGGGGTGGAAAAACTGTTTTTT.

The gene calls are TRBV7-8 and TRBJ1-1, with a tentative D call TRBD1 (6 bases). Germline V CDR1 and CDR2: SGHVS, FQNEAQ. The CDR3 covers 14 residues. The germline V and J ends were trimmed by 0 bases and 11 bases, with 16 bases remaining between them. The CDR3 here is CASSLALGGLDAFF. The CDR3 DNA reads TGTGCCAGCAGCTTAGCACTCGGGGGGCTAGACGCTTTCTTT.

This clone has a single count. The chain has TRBV27 and TRBJ2-1, with D hard to call. Germline CDR1 and CDR2: MNHEY and SMNVEV (reference sequence). This CDR3 has 13 residues. V was shortened by 5 bases and J by 5 bases, with 10 bases between the two germline ends. For the CDR3, the DNA is TGTGCCAGCAGTGTTCTAATCAACAATGAGCAGTTCTTC. Its protein is CASSVLINNEQFF.

A single count supports this clone. This chain connects TRBV4-1 to TRBJ2-7; D remains unclear. Germline V gives CDR1 MGHRA, CDR2 YSYEKL. The V end was cut by 0 bases, the J end by 4 bases, with 7 bases between. The CDR3 runs to 13 residues. CDR3 sequence reads: CASSQDVLYEQYF. CDR3 DNA: TGCGCCAGCAGCCAAGACGTCTTGTACGAGCAGTACTTC.

V usage is TRBV2 and J usage is TRBJ2-7, with TRBD1 matching over 9 bases. This CDR3 is 14 amino acids long. CDR1 and CDR2 from the germline V gene are SNHLY and FYNNEI. The V and J ends lost 6 bases and 3 bases, in that order; junction bases with no gene match: 6. The chain's CDR3 is CASRPPGQGYEQYF. The CDR3 DNA is TGTGCCAGCAGGCCCCCGGGACAGGGCTACGAGCAGTACTTC.

V and J are TRBV4-2 and TRBJ2-5; TRBD2 aligns across 10 bases. Germline V gives CDR1 LGHNA, CDR2 YNFKEQ. The CDR3 sequence is 17 residues long. Unmatched junction bases numbered 6, after V lost 0 bases and J lost 2 bases. CDR3 region: CASSQDGASGGQETQYF. In DNA, the CDR3 is TGTGCCAGCAGCCAAGATGGGGCTAGCGGGGGACAAGAGACCCAGTACTTC.

This chain connects TRBV30 to TRBJ2-5; D unresolved. The J call may be mistaken, given a closer DNA end match to TRBJ2-7. The germline V gene has CDR1 GTSNPN and CDR2 SVGIG (reference sequence). The CDR3 spans 13 residues. The DNA of the CDR3 is TGTGCCTGGAGTGTTTTAGAAGCCCACGAGCAGTACTTC. Protein sequence: CAWSVLEAHEQYF.

V gene TRBV30 combines with J gene TRBJ2-3; 7 bases match TRBD2. Per the germline V gene, CDR1 is GTSNPN and CDR2 is SVGIG (reference sequence). This CDR3 spans 15 amino acids. The ends lost 7 bases at V and 0 bases at J; junction bases unmatched: 10. The CDR3 DNA reads as TGTGCCTTCACCGGGACTACCTCTAGCACAGATACGCAGTATTTT. Its protein product is CAFTGTTSSTDTQYF.

The chain uses TRBV6-1 and TRBJ1-6; D may be TRBD1 (6 bases). CDR1 and CDR2 (germline): MNHNS, SASEGT. V shed 2 bases and J shed 7 bases, with 12 bases lying between them. This CDR3 has 15 amino acids. CDR3 sequence reads: CASSELQGTNSPLHF. CDR3 DNA sequence: TGTGCCAGCAGTGAACTCCAGGGGACCAATTCACCCCTCCACTTT.

There are a few counts of this clone. The chain couples TRBV30 to TRBJ1-5; the D gene is possibly TRBD1 (6 bases). With 3 bases removed from V and 3 bases from J, the gap between germline ends came to 12 bases. The CDR3 is 14 residues long. The germline V gene encodes CDR1 GTSNPN and CDR2 SVGIG (reference sequence). In DNA, the CDR3 is TGTGCCTGGAGGCAGGGGCGTAACAATCAGCCCCAGCATTTT. Protein sequence: CAWRQGRNNQPQHF.